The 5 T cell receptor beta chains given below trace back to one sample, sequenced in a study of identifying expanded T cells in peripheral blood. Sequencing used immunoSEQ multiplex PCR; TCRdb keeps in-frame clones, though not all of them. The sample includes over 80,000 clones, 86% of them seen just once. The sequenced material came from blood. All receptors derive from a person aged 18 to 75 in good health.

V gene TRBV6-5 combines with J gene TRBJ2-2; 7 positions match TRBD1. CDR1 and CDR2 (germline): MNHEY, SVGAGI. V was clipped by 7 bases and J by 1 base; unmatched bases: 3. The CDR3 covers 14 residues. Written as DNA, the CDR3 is TGTGCCAGCACTGGGACAGTGAACACCGGGGAGCTGTTTTTT. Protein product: CASTGTVNTGELFF.

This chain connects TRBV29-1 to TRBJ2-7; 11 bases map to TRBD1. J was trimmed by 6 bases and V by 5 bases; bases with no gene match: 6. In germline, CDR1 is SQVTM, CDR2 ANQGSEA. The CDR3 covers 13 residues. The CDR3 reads CSVPGQGVREQYF. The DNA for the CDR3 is TGCAGCGTTCCGGGACAGGGGGTTCGCGAGCAGTACTTC.

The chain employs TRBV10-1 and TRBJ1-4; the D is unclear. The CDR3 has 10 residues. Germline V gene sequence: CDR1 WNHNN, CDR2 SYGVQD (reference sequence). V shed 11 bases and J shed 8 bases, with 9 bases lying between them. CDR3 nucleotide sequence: TGCGCCCGCCGTCGAGAAAAACTGTTTTTT. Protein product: CARRREKLFF.

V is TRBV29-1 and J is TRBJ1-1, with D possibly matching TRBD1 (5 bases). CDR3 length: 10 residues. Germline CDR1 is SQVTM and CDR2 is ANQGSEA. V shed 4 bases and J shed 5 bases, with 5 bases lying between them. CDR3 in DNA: TGCAGCGTTGGGGGGACTGAAGCTTTCTTT. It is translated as CSVGGTEAFF.

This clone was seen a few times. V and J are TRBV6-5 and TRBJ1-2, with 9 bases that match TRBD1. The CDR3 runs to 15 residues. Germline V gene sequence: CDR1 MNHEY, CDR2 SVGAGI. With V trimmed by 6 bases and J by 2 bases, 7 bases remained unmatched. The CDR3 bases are TGTGCCAGCAGCAGTCCGACAGGGGGGAACTATGGCTACACCTTC. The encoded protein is CASSSPTGGNYGYTF.